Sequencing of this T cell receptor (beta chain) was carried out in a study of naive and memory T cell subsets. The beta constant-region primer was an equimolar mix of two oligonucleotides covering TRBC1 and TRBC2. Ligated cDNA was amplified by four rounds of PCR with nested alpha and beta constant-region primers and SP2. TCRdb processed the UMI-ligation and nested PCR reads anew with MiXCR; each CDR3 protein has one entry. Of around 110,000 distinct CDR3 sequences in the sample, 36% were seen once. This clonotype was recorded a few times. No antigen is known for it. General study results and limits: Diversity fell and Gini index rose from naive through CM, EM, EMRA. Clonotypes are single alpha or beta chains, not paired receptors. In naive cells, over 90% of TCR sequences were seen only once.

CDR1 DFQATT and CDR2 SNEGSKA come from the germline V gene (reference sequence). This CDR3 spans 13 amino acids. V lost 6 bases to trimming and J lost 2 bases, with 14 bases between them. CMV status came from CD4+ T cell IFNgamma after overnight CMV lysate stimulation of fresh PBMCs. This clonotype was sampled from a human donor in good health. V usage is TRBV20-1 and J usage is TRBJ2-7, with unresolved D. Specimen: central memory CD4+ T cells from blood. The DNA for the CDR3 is TGCAGTGCCACGCCTCGCGGTGCCTACGAGCAGTACTTC. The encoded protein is CSATPRGAYEQYF.